This is a list of T cell receptor beta chains from one sample in a study of cytomegalovirus exposure and HLA in healthy donors. Generated by immunoSEQ multiplex PCR, the TCRdb table keeps only in-frame clones and is missing some. The profile covers approximately 150,000 clones, with around 87% appearing a single time and approximately 10% taken by the ten largest. The sequenced sample consisted of PBMCs. Receptors originate from a man aged 18 to 30 in good health and CMV-seropositive. The conserved cysteine and the conserved F or W are not part of the CDR3 here.

>TRBV7-9
ASSLTGSGGANVLT
>TRBV7-6
ASSLAGGRASHEQY
>TRBV9
ASSVVGEKLF
>TRBV13
ASSPRGRSYNEQF
>TRBV19
ASSTHGQGMTQH
>TRBV9
ASSPSRLHYEQY
>TRBV2
ASRRGTGQRLLTSTDTQY
>TRBV11-2
ASIPGGQRIYNEQF
>TRBV9
ASSVGGGTGEQY
>TRBV10-2
ASSGDSYEQY
>TRBV2
ASSEAGPGASYEQY
>TRBV6-1
ASSEQASSYNEQF
>TRBV9
ASRGGSDTGELF
>TRBV4-2
ASSQYAATGLYNEQF
>TRBV2
ASSLGRGPNTGELF
>TRBV30
AWGKLGQRGGSGGYT
>TRBV4-1
ASSQDAFDNNYGYT
>TRBV5-1
ASSPGQTNEKLF
>TRBV7-6
ASTPRLAGSYNEQF
>TRBV19
ASSMRESSYNEQF
>TRBV29-1
SARVRQGVGREKLF
>TRBV2
ASSDRLAGAYEQY
>TRBV5-3
ARRGTGRSTEAF
>TRBV30
AWSPVGTEAF
>TRBV18
ASSPGTGRSSGNTIY
>TRBV7-8
ASSPTGYSNQPQH
>TRBV29-1
SVVGGPGTEAF
>TRBV7-2
ASSLGAGYSKQY
>TRBV19
ASSIQASGVGEQY
>TRBV4-2
ASSTSTGVYEQY
>TRBV6-1
ASSGRGRGETQY
>TRBV10-1
ASSASGRNGYEQY
>TRBV2
ASSSAGGRVRTDTQY
>TRBV9
ASSVDFYNEQF
>TRBV25-1
ASSDRGGLNEQF
>TRBV6-6
ASSRDTDYEQY
>TRBV10-3
AIKKGQGIDEQY
>TRBV28
ASSLLGGGGEQF
>TRBV6-5
ASSYGGSGRGEQY
>TRBV14
ASSRGGGKAEAF
>TRBV15
ATSRVHRDYQETQY
>TRBV5-6
ASSLEGTSFETQY
>TRBV29-1
SVKKRDRARDEQF
>TRBV19
ASSSYGTGGVNTEAF